One sample yielded the 22 T cell receptor beta chains listed below, sequenced in a study of blood T cell repertoires in COVID-19. Using immunoSEQ multiplex PCR, the repertoire was profiled, and TCRdb retains in-frame clones only, with some absent. Among roughly 280,000 clones listed, 80% to 90% were seen once. Sequencing used peripheral blood. The source is a woman between 65 and 79 years old with acute or convalescent COVID-19.

This clone has a handful of counts. The chain is built from TRBV18 and TRBJ1-5; D possibly corresponds to TRBD1 (6 bases). Trimming cost V 4 bases and J 7 bases, with 14 bases left between them. There are 14 residues in the CDR3. Germline CDR1 and CDR2: KGHSH and LQKENI. CDR3 nucleotide sequence: TGTGCCAGCTCACTCCAGACAGGTTTACAGCCCCAGCATTTT. Protein sequence: CASSLQTGLQPQHF.

The rearrangement joins TRBV4-2 to TRBJ1-2; 8 bases map to TRBD1. Germline trimming cut 0 bases from V and 10 bases from J; bases unmatched to any gene: 7. CDR3 size: 14 residues. Germline lookup yields CDR1 LGHNA and CDR2 YNFKEQ. Written as DNA, the CDR3 is TGTGCCAGCAGCCAAGAAGACAGGGGAACGCCCTACACCTTC. The encoded protein is CASSQEDRGTPYTF.

The chain has TRBV7-2 and TRBJ2-5, with TRBD2 matching over 10 bases. Per germline, CDR1 SGHTA and CDR2 FQGNSA. The ends lost 2 bases at V and 2 bases at J; junction bases unmatched: 2. The CDR3 is 15 amino acids. The CDR3 DNA is TGTGCCAGCAGCTTACTAGCGGGGGAACAAGAGACCCAGTACTTC. Protein product: CASSLLAGEQETQYF. Combining the CDR3 with reference TRBV7-2 and TRBJ2-5 gives the whole variable domain GAGVSQSPSNKVTEKGKDVELRCDPISGHTALYWYRQSLGQGLEFLIYFQGNSAPDKSGLPSDRFSAERTGGSVSTLTIQRTQQEDSAVYLCASSLLAGEQETQYFGPGTRLLVL.

CDR3 sequence: CASSLGLQGAGGYTF. The CDR3 bases are TGTGCCAGCAGCTTGGGTTTACAGGGGGCGGGCGGCTACACCTTC. This chain links TRBV5-5 with TRBJ1-2; TRBD1 agrees at 9 bases. V gave up 0 bases and J gave up 8 bases; unmatched junction bases: 8. This CDR3 has 15 amino acids. Germline CDR1 SGHKS, CDR2 YYEKEE (reference sequence).

The chain joins TRBV28 to TRBJ1-5; maybe TRBD1 (5 bases). This CDR3 comprises 12 residues. Germline-derived CDR1 and CDR2 are MDHEN and SYDVKM. Between the trimmed V and J ends, which lost 7 bases and 6 bases, there was a span of 10 bases. CDR3 sequence (DNA): TGTGCCAGCAAACAGGAGAGTCAGCCCCAGCATTTT. This encodes CASKQESQPQHF. The full variable domain, rest sourced from reference TRBV28 and TRBJ1-5, is DVKVTQSSRYLVKRTGEKVFLECVQDMDHENMFWYRQDPGLGLRLIYFSYDVKMKEKGDIPEGYSVSREKKERFSLILESASTNQTSMYLCASKQESQPQHFGDGTRLSIL.

The rearrangement uses TRBV2 and TRBJ1-2, with a weak D call TRBD1 (5 bases). The germline CDR1 and CDR2 sequences are SNHLY and FYNNEI. This CDR3 has 13 residues. Trimming shortened V by 6 bases and J by 8 bases, and 16 bases separated the two germline ends. The CDR3: CASSLQALWGYTF. CDR3 nucleotide sequence: TGTGCCAGCAGCCTACAGGCTTTGTGGGGCTACACCTTC. Full variable domain (outside the CDR3, taken from reference TRBV2 and TRBJ1-2): EPEVTQTPSHQVTQMGQEVILRCVPISNHLYFYWYRQILGQKVEFLVSFYNNEISEKSEIFDDQFSVERPDGSNFTLKIRSTKLEDSAMYFCASSLQALWGYTFGSGTRLTVV.

The chain uses TRBV5-4 and TRBJ2-5; TRBD2 matches 10 bases. Germline V CDR1 and CDR2: SGHNT, YYREEE (reference sequence). V was pared by 7 bases and J by 5 bases, with 11 bases of the junction left unmatched. The CDR3 spans 15 residues. CDR3 nucleotides: TGTGCCAGCCAAAGGAGCGGGGGGGTAACGGAGACCCAGTACTTC. Translating it yields CASQRSGGVTETQYF.

The chain joins TRBV6-1 to TRBJ1-1; 11 nucleotides match TRBD1. Trimming at V came to 2 bases and at J to 10 bases, leaving 3 bases not matched to a gene. The germline V gene encodes CDR1 MNHNS and CDR2 SASEGT. The CDR3 extends over 13 amino acids. CDR3 in amino acids: CASSETDRGPAFF. The DNA of the CDR3 is TGTGCCAGCAGTGAAACGGACAGGGGGCCAGCTTTCTTT.

In its sample, this clone was seen once. V gene TRBV7-9 combines with J gene TRBJ2-2, with TRBD2 matching 10 bases. In germline, CDR1 is SEHNR, CDR2 FQNEAQ (reference sequence). The CDR3 runs 15 residues. V was clipped by 4 bases and J by 5 bases; unmatched bases: 4. The CDR3 protein is CASSSTSGWTGELFF. The CDR3, as DNA: TGTGCCAGCAGCTCGACTAGCGGGTGGACCGGGGAGCTGTTTTTT.

This chain joins TRBV24-1 and TRBJ2-5; D perhaps matches TRBD2 (6 bases). The V end was cut by 7 bases, the J end by 0 bases, with 8 bases between. The CDR3 consists of 13 residues. CDR1 is KGHDR and CDR2 is SFDVKD in the germline V gene. DNA of the CDR3: TGTGCCACCAGCGGGGACTACCAAGAGACCCAGTACTTC. This codes for CATSGDYQETQYF.

This clone was observed once. The gene calls are TRBV18 and TRBJ2-2; D possibly corresponds to TRBD2 (5 bases). The V end lost 5 bases, the J end lost 0 bases, and 10 bases lay between the germline ends. CDR1 KGHSH and CDR2 LQKENI come from the germline V gene. This CDR3 region has 15 residues. CDR3 sequence: CASSFTRANTGELFF. CDR3 DNA sequence: TGTGCCAGCTCATTCACTAGGGCGAACACCGGGGAGCTGTTTTTT.

The rearrangement uses TRBV9 and TRBJ2-6; a weak D match, TRBD1 (6 bases). The CDR3 totals 14 residues. Between the trimmed V and J ends, which lost 3 bases and 11 bases, there was a span of 15 bases. Germline V lookup: CDR1 SGDLS, CDR2 YYNGEE. CDR3 sequence: CASSAGDWMDVLTF. CDR3 DNA sequence: TGTGCCAGCAGCGCAGGGGATTGGATGGACGTCCTGACTTTC.

The V gene is TRBV19, the J gene TRBJ1-6; D gene uncertain. Germline V lookup: CDR1 LNHDA, CDR2 SQIVND (reference sequence). V was clipped by 3 bases and J by 9 bases, with 12 bases between them. The CDR3 runs to 14 residues. The CDR3 spells CASSIPPSGSPLHF. CDR3 in DNA: TGTGCCAGTAGTATCCCCCCATCGGGTTCACCCCTCCACTTT. Combining the CDR3 with reference TRBV19 and TRBJ1-6 gives the whole variable domain DGGITQSPKYLFRKEGQNVTLSCEQNLNHDAMYWYRQDPGQGLRLIYYSQIVNDFQKGDIAEGYSVSREKKESFPLTVTSAQKNPTAFYLCASSIPPSGSPLHFGNGTRLTVT.

V usage is TRBV19 and J usage is TRBJ1-1; 8 nucleotides agree with TRBD1. The germline V gene has CDR1 LNHDA and CDR2 SQIVND (reference sequence). V lost 6 bases and J lost 4; bases outside the gene matches: 4. CDR3 length equals 13 residues. This chain's CDR3 is CASRPTGGTEAFF. The CDR3 bases are TGTGCCAGTAGGCCTACAGGGGGCACTGAAGCTTTCTTT.

The rearrangement links TRBV24-1 to TRBJ1-1, with a weak D call TRBD1 (6 bases). Trimming took off 9 bases at V and 10 bases at J, with 8 bases between the two ends. CDR1 and CDR2 from the germline V gene are KGHDR and SFDVKD. This CDR3 has 9 amino acids. CDR3 sequence: CATEGGAFF. CDR3 nucleotides: TGTGCCACCGAAGGGGGAGCTTTCTTT.

This clone has just one count. The rearrangement links TRBV12-3 or TRBV12-4 to TRBJ1-5; D not certain. V lost 2 bases and J lost 7, with 6 bases in between. The CDR3 loop spans 12 amino acids. In nucleotides, the CDR3 is TGTGCCAGCAGTTTACGGTGGCAGCCCCAGCATTTT. The encoded protein is CASSLRWQPQHF.

The J gene is TRBJ1-1, the V gene TRBV7-9, with 7 nucleotides matching TRBD1. Germline V gene sequence: CDR1 SEHNR, CDR2 FQNEAQ (reference sequence). J was trimmed by 6 bases and V by 6 bases; bases with no gene match: 7. The length of the CDR3 is 13 residues. The CDR3 protein is CASRYTGEAEAFF. CDR3 sequence (DNA): TGTGCCAGCAGATATACAGGGGAGGCTGAAGCTTTCTTT.

J is TRBJ1-6 and V is TRBV29-1; TRBD1 matches at 10 bases. The CDR3 totals 16 residues. J lost 0 bases, V lost 8 bases, and 7 bases had no gene match. In germline, CDR1 is SQVTM, CDR2 ANQGSEA. Written as DNA, the CDR3 is TGCAGCCCAGACAGGGGGCTTGGCTCCTATAATTCACCCCTCCACTTT. Translating it yields CSPDRGLGSYNSPLHF.

J is TRBJ2-7 and V is TRBV12-3 or TRBV12-4; D might be TRBD2 (6 bases). The CDR3 is 11 amino acids. Trimming took 8 bases from V and 4 from J, leaving 9 bases between them. CDR3 DNA: TGTGCCAGCGGAGGGGCTTACGAGCAGTACTTC. This sequence encodes CASGGAYEQYF.

The chain has TRBV7-9 and TRBJ2-7, with D unclear. The V end lost 1 base, the J end lost 7 bases, and 11 bases lay between the germline ends. The CDR3 spans 13 residues. CDR1 is SEHNR, CDR2 FQNEAQ, per germline (reference sequence). The CDR3 DNA is TGTGCCAGCAGCTTAGATGGGCACTTGGAGCAGTACTTC. Protein sequence: CASSLDGHLEQYF.

In its sample, this clone was seen a few times. The rearrangement links TRBV5-6 to TRBJ1-6; the D is unclear. Germline V gene lookup returns CDR1 SGHDT and CDR2 YYEEEE. The V end lost 0 bases, the J end lost 6 bases, and 7 bases lay between the germline ends. The CDR3 spans 14 residues. This chain's CDR3 is CASSLGSPNSPLHF. In DNA, the CDR3 is TGTGCCAGCAGCTTGGGGAGTCCTAATTCACCCCTCCACTTT.

The CDR3 reads CASSRNSPKGANEQFF. Here the CDR3 DNA reads TGCGCCAGCAGCAGGAATTCTCCCAAAGGGGCCAATGAGCAGTTCTTC. J is TRBJ2-1 and V is TRBV5-1; weak D call: TRBD1 (5 bases). V gave up 4 bases and J gave up 6 bases, with 20 bases separating them. This CDR3 spans 16 amino acids. Germline-derived CDR1 and CDR2 are SGHRS and YFSETQ.